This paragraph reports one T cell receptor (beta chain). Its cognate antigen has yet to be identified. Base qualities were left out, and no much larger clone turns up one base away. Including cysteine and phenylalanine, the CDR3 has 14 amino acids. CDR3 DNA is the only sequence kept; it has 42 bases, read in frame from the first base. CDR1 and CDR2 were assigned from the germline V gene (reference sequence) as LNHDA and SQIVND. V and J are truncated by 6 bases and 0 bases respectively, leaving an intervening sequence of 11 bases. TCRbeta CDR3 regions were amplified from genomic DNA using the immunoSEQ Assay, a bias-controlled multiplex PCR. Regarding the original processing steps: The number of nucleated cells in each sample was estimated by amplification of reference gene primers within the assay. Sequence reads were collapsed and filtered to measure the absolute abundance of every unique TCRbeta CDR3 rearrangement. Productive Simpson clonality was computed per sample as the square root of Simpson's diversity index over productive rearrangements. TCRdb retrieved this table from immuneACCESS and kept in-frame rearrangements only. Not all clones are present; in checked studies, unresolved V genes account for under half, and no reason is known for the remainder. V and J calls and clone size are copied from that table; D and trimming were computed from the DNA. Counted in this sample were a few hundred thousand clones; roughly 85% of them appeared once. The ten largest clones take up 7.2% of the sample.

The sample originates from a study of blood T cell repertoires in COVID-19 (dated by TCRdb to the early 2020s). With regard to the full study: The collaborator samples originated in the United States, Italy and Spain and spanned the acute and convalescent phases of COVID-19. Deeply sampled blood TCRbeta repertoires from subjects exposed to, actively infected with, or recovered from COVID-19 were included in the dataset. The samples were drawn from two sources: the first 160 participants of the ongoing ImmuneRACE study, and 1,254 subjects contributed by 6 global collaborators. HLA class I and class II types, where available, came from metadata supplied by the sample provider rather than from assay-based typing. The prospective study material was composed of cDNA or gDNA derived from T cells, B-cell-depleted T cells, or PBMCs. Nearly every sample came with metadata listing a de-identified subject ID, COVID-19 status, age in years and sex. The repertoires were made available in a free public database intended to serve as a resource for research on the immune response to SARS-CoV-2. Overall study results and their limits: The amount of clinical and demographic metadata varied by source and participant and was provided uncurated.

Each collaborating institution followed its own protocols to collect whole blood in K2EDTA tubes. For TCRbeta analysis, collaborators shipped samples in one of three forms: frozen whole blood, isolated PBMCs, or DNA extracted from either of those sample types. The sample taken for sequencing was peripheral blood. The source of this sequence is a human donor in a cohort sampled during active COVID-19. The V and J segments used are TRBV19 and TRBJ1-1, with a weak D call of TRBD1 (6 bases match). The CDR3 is CASRKQGMNTEAFF. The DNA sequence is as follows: TGTGCCAGTAGAAAACAGGGAATGAACACTGAAGCTTTCTTT.